This entry lists 27 T cell receptor beta chains sequenced from one sample in a study of T cells after yellow fever vaccination. TCRdb analysed the 5' RACE reads with MiXCR anew, one entry per CDR3 protein. The table records hundreds of thousands of distinct CDR3 sequences, 9.5% to 15% of them present only once. The sample consisted of CD4+ T cells sorted from PBMCs, taken 15 days after the yellow fever booster vaccination. The origin of the receptors is a man between 18 and 35 years old who received the YFV17D yellow fever vaccine.

This clonotype appeared many times. This chain uses TRBV7-9 with TRBJ2-2; D unresolved. Germline CDR1 SEHNR, CDR2 FQNEAQ (reference sequence). Trimming pared 7 bases from V and 0 bases from J, leaving 9 bases between. The CDR3 runs 14 residues. The CDR3 protein is CASTRLTNTGELFF. For the CDR3, the DNA is TGTGCCAGCACCCGCCTAACGAACACCGGGGAGCTGTTTTTT.

The table lists this clonotype with a few counts. The chain links TRBV30 to TRBJ2-3; D ambiguous. CDR3 length: 11 residues. From germline, CDR1 is GTSNPN and CDR2 SVGIG (reference sequence). Trimming left V 3 bases short and J 3 bases short, with 4 bases between. CDR3 sequence: CAWSVTDTQYF. The CDR3 DNA reads as TGTGCCTGGAGCGTAACAGATACGCAGTATTTT.

The genes are TRBV20-1 and TRBJ2-3, with D unresolved. The germline CDR1 and CDR2 sequences are DFQATT and SNEGSKA (reference sequence). Trimming removed 2 bases from V and 0 bases from J, with 12 bases in between. The length of the CDR3 is 15 residues. Written as DNA, the CDR3 is TGCAGTGCTAGAAGGACGCCCACGAGCACAGATACGCAGTATTTT. Its protein product is CSARRTPTSTDTQYF.

The V call is TRBV4-3, the J call TRBJ2-2; D ambiguous. Per germline, CDR1 LGHNA and CDR2 YSLEER. This CDR3 comprises 15 residues. Trimming shortened V by 0 bases and J by 7 bases, and 12 bases separated the two germline ends. Here the CDR3 reads CASSQDVLVDGELFF. CDR3 in DNA: TGCGCCAGCAGCCAAGATGTCCTAGTGGACGGGGAGCTGTTTTTT.

The chain recombines TRBV5-1 with TRBJ2-7, with D perhaps matching TRBD2 (6 bases). V lost 5 bases and J lost 4, with 7 bases in between. Germline values: CDR1 SGHRS, CDR2 YFSETQ. The CDR3 covers 11 residues. Here the CDR3 DNA reads TGCGCCAGCAGGAGCGGGTACGAGCAGTACTTC. It specifies CASRSGYEQYF.

The V call is TRBV5-1, the J call TRBJ2-7; D unclear. V lost 0 bases and J lost 2, with 9 bases in between. Looked up from germline, CDR1 is SGHRS and CDR2 is YFSETQ. The CDR3 is 14 amino acids. In nucleotides, the CDR3 is TGCGCCAGCAGCTTGGGGGTGGGGACCTACGAGCAGTACGTC. Translation: CASSLGVGTYEQYV.

The CDR3 DNA is TGTGCCAGCAGCCCAGGGAGGGCAGAAGCTTTCTTT. Its protein product is CASSPGRAEAFF. The chain carries TRBV5-4 and TRBJ1-1; a possible D gene is TRBD1 (5 bases). This CDR3 has 12 amino acids. Germline assignment: CDR1 SGHNT and CDR2 YYREEE (reference sequence). Deletions cut 4 bases from V and 8 bases from J, with 12 bases between.

The table lists this clonotype with a few counts. Written as DNA, the CDR3 is TGCAGTGCTAGACTAGCGGGGGTGTTTGGAGGGACCCAGTACTTC. Residues: CSARLAGVFGGTQYF. This sequence joins TRBV20-1 and TRBJ2-5; the match to TRBD2 covers 10 bases. Per germline, CDR1 DFQATT and CDR2 SNEGSKA (reference sequence). The CDR3 sequence is 15 residues long. The V and J ends lost 2 bases and 7 bases, in that order; junction bases with no gene match: 10.

This chain uses TRBV20-1 with TRBJ1-2; D may be TRBD1 (5 bases). Trimming left V 3 bases short and J 8 bases short, with 13 bases between. Germline V gene sequence: CDR1 DFQATT, CDR2 SNEGSKA (reference sequence). The CDR3 runs 12 residues. CDR3 region: CSASRGRRGYTF. The CDR3 DNA sequence: TGCAGTGCTAGTCGGGGGAGGAGAGGCTACACCTTC.

This clonotype was counted many times. The V gene is TRBV7-8, the J gene TRBJ2-4; D is perhaps TRBD2 (6 bases). Germline CDR1 SGHVS, CDR2 FQNEAQ. The CDR3 totals 16 residues. V was trimmed by 3 bases and J by 6 bases, leaving 18 bases between them. The CDR3 here is CASSLSGTPQGNIQYF. For the CDR3, the DNA is TGTGCCAGCAGCTTGTCCGGGACTCCGCAGGGAAACATTCAGTACTTC.

The chain employs TRBV7-2 and TRBJ2-1; 7 bases fit TRBD2. The V segment lost 5 bases and the J segment 8 bases; nucleotides outside the gene matches: 12. The V gene's germline CDR1 is SGHTA and CDR2 FQGNSA. The CDR3 has 15 residues. The CDR3 loop reads CASSKWGGQSDEQFF. The CDR3 coding sequence is TGTGCCAGCAGCAAGTGGGGAGGGCAAAGCGATGAGCAGTTCTTC.

This clonotype appeared a few times. This chain connects TRBV6-1 to TRBJ1-2, with D hard to call. The CDR3 has 12 amino acids. CDR1 and CDR2 from the germline V gene are MNHNS and SASEGT. The V and J ends lost 5 bases and 5 bases respectively, with 9 bases between them. The CDR3 DNA reads TGTGCCAGCAGTCGACATTTTTATGGCTACACCTTC. This codes for CASSRHFYGYTF.

This clonotype appeared many times. The chain employs TRBV29-1 and TRBJ2-5; D uncertain. Germline lookup yields CDR1 SQVTM and CDR2 ANQGSEA. V lost 0 bases and J 5 bases, leaving 10 bases between the germline ends. The CDR3 runs to 13 residues. For the CDR3, the DNA is TGCAGCGTTGAAGAGATTGAGTGGGAGACCCAGTACTTC. Protein sequence: CSVEEIEWETQYF.

In its sample, this clonotype was seen a few times. The chain has TRBV6-5 and TRBJ2-7; 12 bases agree with TRBD2. With 2 bases clipped from V and 2 bases from J, the junction kept 7 bases outside the gene matches. The CDR3 consists of 17 residues. Germline assignment: CDR1 MNHEY and CDR2 SVGAGI. CDR3 in amino acids: CASSYGPGTSGPYEQYF. CDR3 nucleotides: TGTGCCAGCAGTTACGGACCCGGGACTAGCGGGCCCTACGAGCAGTACTTC.

The rearrangement uses TRBV12-5 and TRBJ1-5; a weak D match, TRBD1 (5 bases). CDR1 is LGHNT, CDR2 FRNRAP, per germline. The V end lost 6 bases, the J end lost 5 bases, and 11 bases lay between the germline ends. This CDR3 comprises 13 residues. CDR3 sequence: CASGQGDDQPQHF. As DNA, the CDR3 is TGTGCTAGTGGCCAGGGCGACGATCAGCCCCAGCATTTT. The full variable domain, in which reference TRBV12-5 and TRBJ1-5 provide the parts outside the CDR3, is DARVTQTPRHKVTEMGQEVTMRCQPILGHNTVFWYRQTMMQGLELLAYFRNRAPLDDSGMPKDRFSAEMPDATLATLKIQPSEPRDSAVYFCASGQGDDQPQHFGDGTRLSIL.

The chain carries TRBV12-3 or TRBV12-4 and TRBJ1-5; D is unresolved. V lost 2 bases to trimming and J lost 6 bases, with 11 bases between them. This CDR3 has 14 residues. CDR3 sequence: CASSLSAGFQPQHF. In nucleotides, the CDR3 is TGTGCCAGCAGTTTATCAGCCGGTTTTCAGCCCCAGCATTTT.

The chain joins TRBV20-1 to TRBJ2-7; 11 nucleotides match TRBD1. The trim removed 4 bases at V and 8 bases at J, leaving 7 bases unmatched. The CDR3 is made up of 13 amino acids. Germline V gene lookup returns CDR1 DFQATT and CDR2 SNEGSKA (reference sequence). The CDR3 reads CSATDRGREKQYV. CDR3 nucleotides: TGCAGTGCTACGGACAGGGGGCGCGAAAAGCAGTACGTC.

This rearrangement joins TRBV21-1 to TRBJ2-7. TRBV21-1 constitutes a pseudogene. CDR3 length: 11 amino acids. DNA of the CDR3: TGTGCCAGCAGCAAGGAATACGAGCAGTACGTC. Translating gives CASSKEYEQYV.

This clonotype was detected a few times. The chain carries TRBV7-2 and TRBJ2-2, with 9 bases aligning to TRBD1. From germline, CDR1 is SGHTA and CDR2 FQGNSA. This CDR3 is built from 14 residues. V shed 8 bases, J shed 1 base, and the junction held 2 bases outside the gene matches. CDR3 loop: CASLGQGNTGELFF. Written as DNA, the CDR3 is TGTGCCAGCCTGGGACAGGGGAACACCGGGGAGCTGTTTTTT. Looking up the rest from reference TRBV7-2 and TRBJ2-2 gives the full variable domain: GAGVSQSPSNKVTEKGKDVELRCDPISGHTALYWYRQSLGQGLEFLIYFQGNSAPDKSGLPSDRFSAERTGGSVSTLTIQRTQQEDSAVYLCASLGQGNTGELFFGEGSRLTVL.

The chain links TRBV5-1 to TRBJ2-1, with 8 bases aligning to TRBD2. This CDR3 spans 15 amino acids. V shed 0 bases and J 5 bases; nucleotides not matched to a gene: 4. Germline CDR1 is SGHRS and CDR2 is YFSETQ. The CDR3 sequence is CASSLAPGGDNEQFF. The CDR3 nucleotides are TGCGCCAGCAGCTTGGCCCCGGGGGGGGACAATGAGCAGTTCTTC.

Only a few counts were recorded for this clonotype. The genes are TRBV19 and TRBJ2-3; TRBD1 matches 7 bases. CDR1 is LNHDA and CDR2 is SQIVND in the germline V gene (reference sequence). The CDR3 has 14 residues. V shed 9 bases and J 3 bases; nucleotides not matched to a gene: 9. CDR3 in DNA: TGTGCCAGCCATAACAGGGGTACTACAGATACGCAGTATTTT. Translated, it gives CASHNRGTTDTQYF.

This clonotype was seen at least ten times. V usage is TRBV2 and J usage is TRBJ2-7, with 7 bases that match TRBD1. J lost 6 bases, V lost 3 bases, and 8 bases had no gene match. This CDR3 spans 14 amino acids. Germline-derived CDR1 and CDR2 are SNHLY and FYNNEI. CDR3 DNA sequence: TGTGCCAGCAGTGAGACACAGGGGTTTGCCGAGCAGTACGTC. This translates into CASSETQGFAEQYV.

The chain couples TRBV20-1 to TRBJ2-3; 7 positions match TRBD2. CDR3 length: 14 residues. J was trimmed by 2 bases and V by 4 bases; bases with no gene match: 6. The germline V gene has CDR1 DFQATT and CDR2 SNEGSKA (reference sequence). CDR3 residues: CSAKSSGSTDTQYF. CDR3 DNA sequence: TGCAGTGCTAAGTCTAGCGGCTCCACAGATACGCAGTATTTT.

A few counts support this clonotype. The chain combines TRBV11-2 with TRBJ1-2; D is possibly TRBD1 (5 bases). Germline loops: CDR1 SGHAT, CDR2 FQNNGV. This CDR3 is built from 14 residues. V gave up 0 bases and J gave up 6 bases, with 11 bases separating them. The CDR3 loop is CASSLDFQGDGYTF. CDR3 sequence (DNA): TGTGCCAGCAGCTTAGATTTCCAGGGTGATGGCTACACCTTC.

This clonotype was picked up many times. In nucleotides, the CDR3 is TGCGCCAGCAGCTTGCTCGGCCTGGGGTTTGGTGATACGCAGTATTTT. As protein: CASSLLGLGFGDTQYF. The chain recombines TRBV5-1 with TRBJ2-3; no clear D gene. Germline V gene sequence: CDR1 SGHRS, CDR2 YFSETQ. This CDR3 contains 16 residues. V was shortened by 1 base and J by 6 bases, with 18 bases between the two germline ends.

This clonotype was seen many times. V is TRBV11-3 and J is TRBJ2-1; D may be TRBD2 (5 bases). Germline loops: CDR1 SGHNT, CDR2 YENEEA. This CDR3 region has 14 residues. The V end lost 3 bases, the J end lost 1 base, and 7 bases lay between the germline ends. The CDR3 spells CASSFGGSYNEQFF. CDR3 coding DNA: TGTGCCAGCAGCTTCGGCGGGTCCTACAATGAGCAGTTCTTC.

This clonotype was counted at least ten times. The rearrangement joins TRBV2 to TRBJ2-7; D gene ambiguous. The V end was cut by 4 bases, the J end by 5 bases, with 6 bases between. The germline V gene encodes CDR1 SNHLY and CDR2 FYNNEI. This CDR3 spans 11 amino acids. The CDR3 nucleotides are TGTGCCAGCAGTGGGGTCCACGAGCAGTACTTC. Amino acids: CASSGVHEQYF.